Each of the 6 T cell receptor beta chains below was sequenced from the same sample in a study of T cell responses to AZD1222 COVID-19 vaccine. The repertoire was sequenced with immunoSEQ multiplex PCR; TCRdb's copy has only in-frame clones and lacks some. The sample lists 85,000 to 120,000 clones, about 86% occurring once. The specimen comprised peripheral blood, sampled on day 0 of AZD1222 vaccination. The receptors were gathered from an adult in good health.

CDR3 amino acids: CASSVGNNYGYTF. In DNA form, the CDR3 reads TGTGCCAGCAGCGTAGGCAATAACTATGGCTACACCTTC. The chain carries TRBV9 and TRBJ1-2; D gene unclear. The CDR3 loop spans 13 amino acids. Deletions cut 0 bases from V and 1 base from J, with 4 bases between. CDR1 and CDR2 (germline): SGDLS, YYNGEE.

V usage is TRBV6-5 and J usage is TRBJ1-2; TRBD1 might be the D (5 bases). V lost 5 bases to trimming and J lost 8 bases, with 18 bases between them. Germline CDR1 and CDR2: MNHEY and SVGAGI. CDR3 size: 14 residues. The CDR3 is CASSPGSRGSGYTF. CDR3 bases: TGTGCCAGCAGTCCAGGGTCTCGGGGGAGCGGCTACACCTTC.

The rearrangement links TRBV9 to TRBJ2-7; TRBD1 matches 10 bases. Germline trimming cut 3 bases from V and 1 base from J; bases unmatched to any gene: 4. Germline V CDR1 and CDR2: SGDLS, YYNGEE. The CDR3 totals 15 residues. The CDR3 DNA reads TGTGCCAGCAGCGCGAGGGACAGGGGATCCTACGAGCAGTACTTC. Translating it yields CASSARDRGSYEQYF.

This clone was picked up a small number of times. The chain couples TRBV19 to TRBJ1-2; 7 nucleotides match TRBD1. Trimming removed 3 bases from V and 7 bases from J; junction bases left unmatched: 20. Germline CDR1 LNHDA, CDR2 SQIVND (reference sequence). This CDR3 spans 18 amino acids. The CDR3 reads CASSIEGLNWQGEFGYTF. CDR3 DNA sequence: TGTGCCAGTAGTATCGAAGGCTTGAATTGGCAGGGGGAATTTGGCTACACCTTC.

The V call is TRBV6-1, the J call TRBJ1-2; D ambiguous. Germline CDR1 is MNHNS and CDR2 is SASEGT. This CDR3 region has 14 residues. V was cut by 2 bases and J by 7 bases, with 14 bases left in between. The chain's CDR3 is CASSERGQTTGYTF. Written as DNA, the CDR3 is TGTGCCAGCAGTGAAAGAGGGCAAACTACTGGCTACACCTTC.

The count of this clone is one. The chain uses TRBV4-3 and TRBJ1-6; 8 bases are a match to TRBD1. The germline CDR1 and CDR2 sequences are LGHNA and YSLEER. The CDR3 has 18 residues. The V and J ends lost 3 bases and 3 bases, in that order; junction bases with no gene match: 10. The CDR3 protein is CASSQQPDREFYNSPLHF. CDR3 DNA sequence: TGCGCCAGCAGCCAGCAGCCGGACAGGGAATTCTATAATTCACCCCTCCACTTT.